This T cell receptor (beta chain) came from a study of control samples from healthy donors and cancer patients. Method: immunoSEQ multiplex PCR; TCRdb's copy keeps in-frame clones and lacks some. The top ten hold roughly 2% of the sample, which has over 80,000 clones, approximately 82% seen once. Specimen: blood. The sequence derives from a man between 60 and 75 years old in good health.

CDR3 DNA: TGTGCCAGCAGTTCCCAAGCGGGGGGCGGCGGGACCCAGTACTTC. Translation: CASSSQAGGGGTQYF. The genes are TRBV2 and TRBJ2-5, with 9 bases matching TRBD2. The germline gives CDR1 SNHLY, CDR2 FYNNEI. CDR3 length: 15 residues. J was trimmed by 7 bases and V by 5 bases; bases with no gene match: 11.